A single sample gave rise to the 30 T cell receptor beta chains below, sequenced in a study of blood T cell repertoires in COVID-19. Sequencing was performed with immunoSEQ multiplex PCR; in TCRdb, only in-frame clones are kept and a portion is missing. Among approximately 210,000 clones listed, about 85% were seen once. Sequenced material: PBMCs or T cells enriched from blood (not recorded which). The receptors were gathered from a woman in her twenties or thirties who had recovered from COVID-19.

The chain is built from TRBV9 and TRBJ2-1; 12 nucleotides line up with TRBD2. V shed 4 bases and J 7 bases; nucleotides not matched to a gene: 9. This CDR3 comprises 16 residues. Per the germline V gene, CDR1 is SGDLS and CDR2 is YYNGEE. The CDR3, as DNA: TGTGCCAGCAGCCCCCGACTAGCGGGAGTCATGAATGAGCAGTTCTTC. Amino acids: CASSPRLAGVMNEQFF. The entire variable domain, with the rest obtained from reference TRBV9 and TRBJ2-1, is as follows: DSGVTQTPKHLITATGQRVTLRCSPRSGDLSVYWYQQSLDQGLQFLIQYYNGEERAKGNILERFSAQQFPDLHSELNLSSLELGDSALYFCASSPRLAGVMNEQFFGPGTRLTVL.

The sample holds a few counts of this clone. V gene TRBV7-2 combines with J gene TRBJ2-7; a weak D match, TRBD1 (6 bases). The V end lost 1 base, the J end lost 4 bases, and 11 bases lay between the germline ends. This CDR3 contains 14 residues. Germline V gene sequence: CDR1 SGHTA, CDR2 FQGNSA. CDR3 amino acids: CASSLVGQRYEQYF. The CDR3 DNA is TGTGCCAGCAGCTTAGTTGGACAGAGGTACGAGCAGTACTTC.

The V gene is TRBV7-9, the J gene TRBJ1-1; D perhaps matches TRBD1 (5 bases). V lost 4 bases and J lost 8, with 11 bases in between. Germline loops: CDR1 SEHNR, CDR2 FQNEAQ (reference sequence). CDR3 length equals 12 residues. The CDR3 DNA sequence: TGTGCCAGCAGCTCGACAGCCCAAGAAGCTTTCTTT. Its protein product is CASSSTAQEAFF.

CDR3: CASSAQNSGNTIYF. CDR3 DNA: TGTGCCAGCAGCGCCCAAAATTCTGGAAACACCATATATTTT. The rearrangement uses TRBV9 and TRBJ1-3; D gene ambiguous. Trimming removed 3 bases from V and 1 base from J, with 8 bases in between. Germline CDR1 is SGDLS and CDR2 is YYNGEE. The CDR3 spans 14 residues.

V and J are TRBV4-3 and TRBJ1-1; TRBD1 aligns across 7 bases. CDR1 is LGHNA and CDR2 is YSLEER in the germline V gene. The CDR3 is 16 residues long. V was clipped by 0 bases and J by 0 bases; unmatched bases: 4. Here the CDR3 reads CASSQDRGQLNTEAFF. The CDR3 nucleotides read TGCGCCAGCAGCCAAGATCGGGGACAGCTGAACACTGAAGCTTTCTTT.

This chain uses TRBV7-2 with TRBJ2-7, with TRBD2 matching over 15 bases. Per germline, CDR1 SGHTA and CDR2 FQGNSA. The CDR3 has 15 amino acids. V lost 3 bases and J lost 5; bases outside the gene matches: 2. CDR3 region: CASSFGLAGGNEQYF. The CDR3 nucleotides are TGTGCCAGCAGCTTCGGACTAGCGGGGGGGAACGAGCAGTACTTC.

This sequence joins TRBV7-2 and TRBJ1-1, with a weak D call TRBD1 (5 bases). Per the germline V gene, CDR1 is SGHTA and CDR2 is FQGNSA. The CDR3 contains 16 residues. Between the trimmed V and J ends, which lost 2 bases and 0 bases, there was a span of 13 bases. The CDR3 region is CASSLFIGQLNTEAFF. The CDR3 region has the DNA TGTGCCAGCAGCTTATTTATCGGACAATTGAACACTGAAGCTTTCTTT.

The rearrangement links TRBV5-5 to TRBJ1-6; D not resolved. The CDR3 length is 15 residues. V lost 0 bases, J lost 5 bases, and 9 bases lay in between. The germline CDR1 and CDR2 sequences are SGHKS and YYEKEE (reference sequence). CDR3 sequence reads: CASSLVPGNNSPLHF. CDR3 nucleotide sequence: TGTGCCAGCAGCTTGGTTCCCGGTAATAATTCACCCCTCCACTTT.

V is TRBV6-5 and J is TRBJ1-2; TRBD1 aligns across 7 bases. J gave up 5 bases and V 6 bases, and 9 bases lay outside the gene matches. The germline CDR1 and CDR2 sequences are MNHEY and SVGAGI. The CDR3 is made up of 14 amino acids. The CDR3 DNA follows: TGTGCCAGCAGACGACAGGGAAATGCTTATGGCTACACCTTC. Translation gives CASRRQGNAYGYTF.

This chain uses TRBV19 with TRBJ1-4; unclear D gene. The germline V gene encodes CDR1 LNHDA and CDR2 SQIVND (reference sequence). The CDR3 runs 12 residues. The V gene lost 3 bases and the J gene lost 7 bases, with 6 bases spanning the gap. The CDR3 loop is CASSIEAEKLFF. In DNA, the CDR3 is TGTGCCAGTAGTATTGAGGCTGAAAAACTGTTTTTT.

The J gene is TRBJ2-5, the V gene TRBV28, with 13 bases lining up with TRBD2. V lost 8 bases to trimming and J lost 7 bases; unmatched junction nucleotides: 13. This CDR3 comprises 16 residues. Germline CDR1 is MDHEN and CDR2 is SYDVKM. For the CDR3, the DNA is TGTGCCAGCGTACCGGGACTAGCGGGGTGGAGGGGGACCCAGTACTTC. The encoded protein is CASVPGLAGWRGTQYF. The full variable domain, in which reference TRBV28 and TRBJ2-5 provide the parts outside the CDR3, is DVKVTQSSRYLVKRTGEKVFLECVQDMDHENMFWYRQDPGLGLRLIYFSYDVKMKEKGDIPEGYSVSREKKERFSLILESASTNQTSMYLCASVPGLAGWRGTQYFGPGTRLLVL.

The V call is TRBV3-1 (or the pseudogene TRBV3-2), the J call TRBJ1-2; D call uncertain. The CDR3 contains 13 residues. Germline CDR1 LGHDT, CDR2 YNNKEL (reference sequence). V lost 2 bases to trimming and J lost 7 bases, with 11 bases between them. CDR3 DNA sequence: TGTGCCAGCAGCCAAAAGAGGGAGAGTGGCTACACCTTC. It is translated as CASSQKRESGYTF.

The chain recombines TRBV28 with TRBJ1-1, with TRBD1 as a possible D gene (5 bases). This CDR3 spans 15 amino acids. V lost 4 bases and J lost 4, with 16 bases in between. Germline V gives CDR1 MDHEN, CDR2 SYDVKM. In DNA form, the CDR3 reads TGTGCCAGCAGTTCGGGACTGGCAGAGGGCACTGAAGCTTTCTTT. As protein: CASSSGLAEGTEAFF.

This rearrangement joins TRBV7-6 to TRBJ2-2, with 7 positions matching TRBD2. The germline V gene encodes CDR1 SGHVS and CDR2 FNYEAQ. The CDR3 is 17 residues long. V shed 1 base and J 5 bases; nucleotides not matched to a gene: 10. The CDR3 spells CASSLVLAARGTGELFF. The DNA of the CDR3 is TGTGCCAGCAGCTTAGTCCTAGCGGCTAGAGGTACCGGGGAGCTGTTTTTT. Variable domain in full (rest from reference TRBV7-6 and TRBJ2-2): GAGVSQSPRYKVTKRGQDVALRCDPISGHVSLYWYRQALGQGPEFLTYFNYEAQQDKSGLPNDRFSAERPEGSISTLTIQRTEQRDSAMYRCASSLVLAARGTGELFFGEGSRLTVL.

V and J are TRBV30 and TRBJ1-6; possible D gene TRBD1, 6 bases. The CDR3 is 13 amino acids. V was cut by 3 bases and J by 10 bases, with 13 bases left in between. Germline lookup yields CDR1 GTSNPN and CDR2 SVGIG (reference sequence). This CDR3 is CAWRTGGGSPLHF. CDR3 bases: TGTGCCTGGAGGACAGGCGGGGGATCACCCCTCCACTTT.

The genes are TRBV4-1 and TRBJ2-1, with D possibly matching TRBD2 (6 bases). The length of the CDR3 is 17 residues. CDR1 is MGHRA, CDR2 YSYEKL, per germline. The ends were cut back, 2 bases at V and 7 bases at J, with 21 bases in the middle. The CDR3 is CASSQTRGGSGANEQFF. Here the CDR3 DNA reads TGCGCCAGCAGCCAAACGCGAGGCGGTAGCGGAGCTAATGAGCAGTTCTTC.

The J gene is TRBJ2-5, the V gene TRBV27; D remains ambiguous. CDR3 size: 10 residues. Trimming took off 8 bases at V and 4 bases at J, with 5 bases between the two ends. Germline V gives CDR1 MNHEY, CDR2 SMNVEV (reference sequence). As DNA, the CDR3 is TGTGCCAGCGGCAGAGAGACCCAGTACTTC. Amino acids: CASGRETQYF.

The chain links TRBV6-6 to TRBJ1-2; 8 nucleotides match TRBD1. This CDR3 contains 14 residues. J lost 4 bases, V lost 4 bases, and 5 bases had no gene match. Per germline, CDR1 MNHNY and CDR2 SVGAGI (reference sequence). In nucleotides, the CDR3 is TGTGCCAGCAGTTCCGGGACAGGAGTCTATGGCTACACCTTC. It specifies CASSSGTGVYGYTF.

The rearrangement joins TRBV6-5 to TRBJ2-2, with D possibly being TRBD2 (6 bases). The V gene's germline CDR1 is MNHEY and CDR2 SVGAGI. Trimming pared 8 bases from V and 6 bases from J, leaving 19 bases between. The CDR3 loop spans 15 amino acids. DNA of the CDR3: TGTGCCAGCCCGGCGGGACGCTGGGGGGCCGGGGAGCTGTTTTTT. Its translation: CASPAGRWGAGELFF.

As regards this clone: Other DNA sequences in the sample encode the same CDR3. The chain uses TRBV11-2 and TRBJ2-3; a weak D match, TRBD2 (6 bases). This CDR3 region has 14 residues. Germline V gene lookup returns CDR1 SGHAT and CDR2 FQNNGV. V shed 1 base and J shed 1 base, with 6 bases lying between them. This CDR3 reads CASSLAGGTDTQYF. The CDR3 coding sequence is TGTGCCAGCAGCTTAGCGGGGGGCACAGATACGCAGTATTTT.

The V gene is TRBV9, the J gene TRBJ2-2; 7 nucleotides agree with TRBD2. The germline V gene encodes CDR1 SGDLS and CDR2 YYNGEE. After removal of 4 bases from V and 5 bases from J, the junction contained 5 bases not matched to a gene. The CDR3 runs 14 residues. CDR3 amino acids: CASSRGGGTGELFF. CDR3 coding DNA: TGTGCCAGCAGCCGCGGGGGAGGTACCGGGGAGCTGTTTTTT.

The chain joins TRBV9 to TRBJ1-2; perhaps TRBD1 as D (5 bases). Trimming shortened V by 4 bases and J by 7 bases, and 20 bases separated the two germline ends. This CDR3 has 15 amino acids. Germline V gene data show CDR1 as SGDLS and CDR2 as YYNGEE. The CDR3 DNA reads TGTGCCAGCAGCCCCCGCACCTCAGGGTATTTTGGCTACACCTTC. This encodes CASSPRTSGYFGYTF.

The chain has TRBV9 and TRBJ1-5, with D unresolved. Germline V gene lookup returns CDR1 SGDLS and CDR2 YYNGEE. The CDR3 totals 11 residues. The V gene lost 8 bases and the J gene lost 3 bases, with 6 bases spanning the gap. In DNA, the CDR3 is TGTGCCAGTGGCCACAATCAGCCCCAGCATTTT. This translates into CASGHNQPQHF.

This sequence joins TRBV12-3 or TRBV12-4 and TRBJ2-1; weak D call: TRBD2 (5 bases). The CDR3 has 11 amino acids. V gave up 5 bases and J gave up 8 bases, with 7 bases separating them. DNA of the CDR3: TGTGCCAGCAGTGTGAGGGATGAGCAGTTCTTC. This codes for CASSVRDEQFF.

This clone occurred once. This chain connects TRBV7-2 to TRBJ2-5, with D hard to call. The V end was cut by 2 bases, the J end by 2 bases, with 9 bases between. The CDR3 is made up of 14 amino acids. CDR1 is SGHTA, CDR2 FQGNSA, per germline. The DNA of the CDR3 is TGTGCCAGCAGCTTAATGGCTTTTCAAGAGACCCAGTACTTC. It is translated as CASSLMAFQETQYF.

Comment on this clone: Additional DNA sequences in this sample encode the identical CDR3. The CDR3 protein is CAWSPPGEAFF. The CDR3 DNA is TGTGCCTGGAGTCCACCAGGGGAAGCTTTCTTT. The rearrangement links TRBV30 to TRBJ1-1, with D possibly TRBD1 on 5 matching bases. Germline CDR1 reads GTSNPN; CDR2 reads SVGIG (reference sequence). The ends were cut back, 2 bases at V and 8 bases at J, with 9 bases in the middle. The CDR3 length is 11 residues.

The chain links TRBV4-3 to TRBJ2-5; weak D call: TRBD2 (6 bases). Germline CDR1 LGHNA, CDR2 YSLEER. This CDR3 contains 16 residues. Trimming left V 1 base short and J 3 bases short, with 15 bases between. The CDR3 loop is CASSQGKWGGEETQYF. DNA of the CDR3: TGCGCCAGCAGCCAAGGCAAGTGGGGCGGGGAAGAGACCCAGTACTTC.

This clone showed up just once. This could be a read error, since a much larger clone is one nucleotide away. The genes are TRBV7-9 and TRBJ1-1; 7 nucleotides match TRBD1. The germline V gene has CDR1 SEHNR and CDR2 FQNEAQ (reference sequence). V lost 5 bases and J lost 4; bases outside the gene matches: 4. The CDR3 runs 13 residues. The CDR3 DNA is TGTGCCAGCAGCCTACAGGGGAGCACTGAAGCTTTCTTT. Translation gives CASSLQGSTEAFF.

This rearrangement joins TRBV7-2 to TRBJ1-4; D unresolved. V lost 6 bases and J 0 bases, leaving 11 bases between the germline ends. The CDR3 consists of 15 residues. CDR1 and CDR2 from the germline V gene are SGHTA and FQGNSA. Here the CDR3 reads CASSPLGTTNEKLFF. CDR3 nucleotide sequence: TGTGCCAGCAGTCCACTCGGTACAACTAATGAAAAACTGTTTTTT.

The J gene is TRBJ2-7, the V gene TRBV20-1; tentatively, D is TRBD1 (5 bases). The CDR3 sequence is 11 residues long. The V gene lost 7 bases and the J gene lost 5 bases, with 12 bases spanning the gap. Germline loops: CDR1 DFQATT, CDR2 SNEGSKA (reference sequence). In DNA, the CDR3 is TGCAGTGTCTCCAGGGTGGACGAGCAGTACTTC. Amino acid sequence: CSVSRVDEQYF.